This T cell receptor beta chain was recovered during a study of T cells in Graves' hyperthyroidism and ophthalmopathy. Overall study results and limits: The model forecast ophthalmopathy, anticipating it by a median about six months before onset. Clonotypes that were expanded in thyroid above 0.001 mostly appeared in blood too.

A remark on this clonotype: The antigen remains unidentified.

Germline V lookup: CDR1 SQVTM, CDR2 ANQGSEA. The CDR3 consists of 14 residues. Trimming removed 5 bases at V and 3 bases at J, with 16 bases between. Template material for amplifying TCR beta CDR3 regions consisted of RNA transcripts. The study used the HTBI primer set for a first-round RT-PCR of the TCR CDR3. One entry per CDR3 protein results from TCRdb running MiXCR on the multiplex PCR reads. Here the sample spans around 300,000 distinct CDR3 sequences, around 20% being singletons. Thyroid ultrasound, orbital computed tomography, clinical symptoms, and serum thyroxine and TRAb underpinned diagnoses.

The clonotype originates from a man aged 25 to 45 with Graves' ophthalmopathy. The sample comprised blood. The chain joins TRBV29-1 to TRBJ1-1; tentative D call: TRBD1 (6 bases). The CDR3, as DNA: TGCAGCGTTTTGACCGGGCAGGGGTACACTGAAGCTTTCTTT. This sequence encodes CSVLTGQGYTEAFF.